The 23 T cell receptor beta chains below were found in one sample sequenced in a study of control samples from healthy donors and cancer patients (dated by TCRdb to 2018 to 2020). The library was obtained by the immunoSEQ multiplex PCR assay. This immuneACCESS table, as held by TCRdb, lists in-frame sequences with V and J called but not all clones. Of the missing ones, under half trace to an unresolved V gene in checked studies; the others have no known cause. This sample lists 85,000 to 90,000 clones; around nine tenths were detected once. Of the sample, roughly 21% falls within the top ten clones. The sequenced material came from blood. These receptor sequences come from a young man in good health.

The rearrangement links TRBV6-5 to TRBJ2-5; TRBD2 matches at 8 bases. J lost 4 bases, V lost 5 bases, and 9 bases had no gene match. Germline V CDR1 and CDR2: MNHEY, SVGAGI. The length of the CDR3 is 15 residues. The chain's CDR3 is CASSPTGTSLETQYF. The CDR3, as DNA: TGTGCCAGCAGTCCAACCGGGACTAGTCTAGAGACCCAGTACTTC.

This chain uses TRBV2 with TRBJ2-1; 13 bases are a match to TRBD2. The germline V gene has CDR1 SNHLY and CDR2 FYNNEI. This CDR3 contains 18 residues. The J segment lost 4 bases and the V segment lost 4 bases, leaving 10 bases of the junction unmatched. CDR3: CASSARRGTSGIYNEQFF. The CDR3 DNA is TGTGCCAGCAGTGCGCGCCGCGGGACTAGCGGGATTTACAATGAGCAGTTCTTC.

In DNA form, the CDR3 reads TGTGCCAGCAGCAGGACAGGGAAGGAGGTTGAAAAACTGTTTTTT. Its protein is CASSRTGKEVEKLFF. The chain combines TRBV5-6 with TRBJ1-4; 8 positions agree with TRBD1. This CDR3 region has 15 residues. Trimming at V came to 4 bases and at J to 7 bases, leaving 9 bases not matched to a gene. The germline V gene has CDR1 SGHDT and CDR2 YYEEEE.

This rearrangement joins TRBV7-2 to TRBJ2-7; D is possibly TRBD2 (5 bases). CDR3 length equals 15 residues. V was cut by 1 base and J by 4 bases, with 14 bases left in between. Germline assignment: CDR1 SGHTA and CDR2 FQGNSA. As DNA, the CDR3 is TGTGCCAGCAGCTTAGAAGTAGGTACGGGGTACGAGCAGTACGTC. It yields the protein CASSLEVGTGYEQYV.

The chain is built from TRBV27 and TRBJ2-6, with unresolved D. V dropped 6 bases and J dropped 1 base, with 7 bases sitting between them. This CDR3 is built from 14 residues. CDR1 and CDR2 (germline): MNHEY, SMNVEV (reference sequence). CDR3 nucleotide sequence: TGTGCCAGCAGCCCGTCGTCTGGGGCCAACGTCCTGACTTTC. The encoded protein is CASSPSSGANVLTF.

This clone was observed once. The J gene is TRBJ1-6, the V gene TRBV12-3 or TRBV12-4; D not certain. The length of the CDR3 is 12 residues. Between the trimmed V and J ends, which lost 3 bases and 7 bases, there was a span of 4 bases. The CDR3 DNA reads TGTGCCAGCAGTTTCGTGAATTCACCCCTCCACTTT. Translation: CASSFVNSPLHF.

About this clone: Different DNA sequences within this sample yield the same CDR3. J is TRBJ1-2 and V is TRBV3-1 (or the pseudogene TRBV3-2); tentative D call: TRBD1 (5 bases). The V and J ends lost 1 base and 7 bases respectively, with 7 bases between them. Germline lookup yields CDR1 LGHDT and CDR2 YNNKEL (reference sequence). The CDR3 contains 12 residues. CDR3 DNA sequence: TGTGCCAGCAGCCAAGGGGGACTTGGCTACACCTTC. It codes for CASSQGGLGYTF.

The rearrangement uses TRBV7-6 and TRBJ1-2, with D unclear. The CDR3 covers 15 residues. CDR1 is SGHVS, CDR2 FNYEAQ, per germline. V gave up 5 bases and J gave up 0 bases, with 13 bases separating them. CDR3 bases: TGTGCCAGCAGCCCGATGCACAATGCTAACTATGGCTACACCTTC. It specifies CASSPMHNANYGYTF.

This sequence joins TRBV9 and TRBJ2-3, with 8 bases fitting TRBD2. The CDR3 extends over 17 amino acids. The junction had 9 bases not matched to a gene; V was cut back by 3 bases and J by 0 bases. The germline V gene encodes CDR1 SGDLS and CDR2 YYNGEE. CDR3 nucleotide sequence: TGTGCCAGCAGCGGTCTGGCGGGGGGTTCTAGCACAGATACGCAGTATTTT. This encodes CASSGLAGGSSTDTQYF.

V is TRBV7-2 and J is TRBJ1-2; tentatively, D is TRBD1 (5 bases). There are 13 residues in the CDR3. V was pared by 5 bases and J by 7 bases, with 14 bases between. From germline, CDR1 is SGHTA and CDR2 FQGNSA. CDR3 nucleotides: TGTGCCAGCAGCGTCAGTGGGGCGCGTGGCTACACCTTC. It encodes CASSVSGARGYTF.

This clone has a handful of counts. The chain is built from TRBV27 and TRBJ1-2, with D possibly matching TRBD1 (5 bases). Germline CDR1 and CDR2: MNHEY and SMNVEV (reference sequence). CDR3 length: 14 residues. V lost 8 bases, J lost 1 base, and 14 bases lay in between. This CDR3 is CASRPAGVNYGYTF. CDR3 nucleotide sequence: TGTGCCAGCCGTCCAGCGGGGGTTAACTATGGCTACACCTTC.

The CDR3 region is CASSSTGSYEQYV. The CDR3, as DNA: TGTGCCAGCAGCTCGACAGGGTCCTACGAGCAGTACGTC. The J gene is TRBJ2-7, the V gene TRBV5-4; TRBD1 agrees at 7 bases. Germline CDR1 and CDR2: SGHNT and YYREEE (reference sequence). The CDR3 covers 13 residues. V shed 3 bases and J 1 base; nucleotides not matched to a gene: 1.

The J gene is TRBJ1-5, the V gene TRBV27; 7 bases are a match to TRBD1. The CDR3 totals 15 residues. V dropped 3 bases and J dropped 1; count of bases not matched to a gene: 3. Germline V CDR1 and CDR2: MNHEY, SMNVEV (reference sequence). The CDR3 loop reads CASSLWGQSNQPQHF. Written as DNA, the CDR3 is TGTGCCAGCAGTTTGTGGGGACAGAGCAATCAGCCCCAGCATTTT.

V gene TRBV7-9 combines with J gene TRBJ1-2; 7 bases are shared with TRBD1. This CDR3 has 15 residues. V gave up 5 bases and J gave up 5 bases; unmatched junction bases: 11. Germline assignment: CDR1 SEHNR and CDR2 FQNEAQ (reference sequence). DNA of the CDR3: TGTGCCAGCAGCCCAATGGGTCTGACAGGGTATGGCTACACCTTC. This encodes CASSPMGLTGYGYTF.

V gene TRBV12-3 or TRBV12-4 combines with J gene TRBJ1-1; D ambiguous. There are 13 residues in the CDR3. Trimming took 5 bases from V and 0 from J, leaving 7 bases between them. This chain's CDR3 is CASSTALNTEAFF. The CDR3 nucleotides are TGTGCCAGCAGTACGGCCCTGAACACTGAAGCTTTCTTT.

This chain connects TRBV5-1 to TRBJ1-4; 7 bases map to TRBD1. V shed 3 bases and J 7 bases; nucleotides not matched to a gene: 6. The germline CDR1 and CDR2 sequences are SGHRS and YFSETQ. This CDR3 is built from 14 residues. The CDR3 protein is CASSSGGAGEKLFF. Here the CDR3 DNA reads TGCGCCAGCAGCTCAGGGGGTGCAGGTGAAAAACTGTTTTTT.

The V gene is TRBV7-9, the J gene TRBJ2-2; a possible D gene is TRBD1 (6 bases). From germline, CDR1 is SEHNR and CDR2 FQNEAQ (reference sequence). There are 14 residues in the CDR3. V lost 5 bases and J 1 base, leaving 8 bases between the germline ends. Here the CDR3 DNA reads TGTGCCAGCAGCCGGGGACAGAACACCGGGGAGCTGTTTTTT. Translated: CASSRGQNTGELFF. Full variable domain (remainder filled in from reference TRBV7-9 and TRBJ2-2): DTGVSQNPRHKITKRGQNVTFRCDPISEHNRLYWYRQTLGQGPEFLTYFQNEAQLEKSRLLSDRFSAERPKGSFSTLEIQRTEQGDSAMYLCASSRGQNTGELFFGEGSRLTVL.

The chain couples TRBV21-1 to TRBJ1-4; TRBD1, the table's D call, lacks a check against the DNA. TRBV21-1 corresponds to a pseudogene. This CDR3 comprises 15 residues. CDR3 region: CASSTRQGANEKLFF. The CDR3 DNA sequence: TGTGCCAGCAGCACCCGACAGGGCGCTAATGAAAAACTGTTTTTT.

Here the CDR3 reads CASSIRQGNYGYTF. CDR3 sequence (DNA): TGTGCCAGTAGTATACGACAGGGGAACTATGGCTACACCTTC. The rearrangement links TRBV19 to TRBJ1-2, with 8 bases identical to TRBD1. Germline V CDR1 and CDR2: LNHDA, SQIVND (reference sequence). Germline trimming cut 2 bases from V and 2 bases from J; bases unmatched to any gene: 1. The length of the CDR3 is 14 residues. The full variable domain, completed using reference TRBV19 and TRBJ1-2, is DGGITQSPKYLFRKEGQNVTLSCEQNLNHDAMYWYRQDPGQGLRLIYYSQIVNDFQKGDIAEGYSVSREKKESFPLTVTSAQKNPTAFYLCASSIRQGNYGYTFGSGTRLTVV.

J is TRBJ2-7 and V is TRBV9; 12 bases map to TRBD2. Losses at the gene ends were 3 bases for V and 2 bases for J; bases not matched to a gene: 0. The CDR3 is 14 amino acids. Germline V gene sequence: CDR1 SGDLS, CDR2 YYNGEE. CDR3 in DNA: TGTGCCAGCAGCGGGACTAGCGGGGCCTACGAGCAGTACTTC. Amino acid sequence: CASSGTSGAYEQYF.

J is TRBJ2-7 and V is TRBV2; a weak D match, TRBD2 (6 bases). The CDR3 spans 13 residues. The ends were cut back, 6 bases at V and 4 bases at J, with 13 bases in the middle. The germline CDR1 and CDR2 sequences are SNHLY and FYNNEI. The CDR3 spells CASRMTSRYEQYF. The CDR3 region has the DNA TGTGCCAGCAGGATGACTAGTAGGTACGAGCAGTACTTC.

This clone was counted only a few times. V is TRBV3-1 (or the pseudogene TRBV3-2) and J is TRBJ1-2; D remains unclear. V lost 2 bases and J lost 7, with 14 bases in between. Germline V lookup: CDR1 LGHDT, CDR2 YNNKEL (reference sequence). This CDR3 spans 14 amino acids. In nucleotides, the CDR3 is TGTGCCAGCAGCCAACGTCGGGGAGGTTCTGGCTACACCTTC. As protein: CASSQRRGGSGYTF.

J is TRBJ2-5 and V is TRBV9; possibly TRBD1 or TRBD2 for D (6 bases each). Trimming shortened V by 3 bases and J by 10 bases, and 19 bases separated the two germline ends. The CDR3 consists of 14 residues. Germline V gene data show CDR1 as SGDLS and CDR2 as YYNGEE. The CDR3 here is CASSATWGAEVQYF. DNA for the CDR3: TGTGCCAGCAGCGCCACGTGGGGGGCCGAGGTCCAGTACTTC.